This paragraph reports one T cell receptor beta chain. The data originate from a study of blood T cell repertoires in COVID-19. As for the study in general: Samples came from the United States, Italy and Spain, spanning acute and convalescent COVID-19. Sample material is recorded as cDNA or gDNA derived from T cells, B-cell-depleted T cells, or PBMCs.

Authors' analysis steps: Reference gene primer amplification in the assay estimated nucleated cell counts. Clones were sequenced by immunoSEQ multiplex PCR, and TCRdb holds only the in-frame ones, with some missing. D and trimming were read from the DNA, whereas the V and J calls and clone size are those reported in that table. There are over 250,000 clones in the sample; 80% to 90% occur only once, and roughly 9.6% lies in the top ten. This CDR3 spans 13 amino acids. Germline trimming cut 8 bases from V and 9 bases from J; bases unmatched to any gene: 7. The germline V gene encodes CDR1 MNHNY and CDR2 SVGAGI (reference sequence).

The receptor comes from an older woman with acute or convalescent COVID-19. The rearrangement joins TRBV6-6 to TRBJ2-4; 10 bases match TRBD1. Material for sequencing was peripheral blood. CDR3 protein: CASAGTGEAIQYF. The CDR3 bases are TGTGCCAGCGCCGGGACAGGGGAGGCCATTCAGTACTTC.